This T cell receptor (beta chain) appears in the sequencing data of a study of cytomegalovirus exposure and HLA in healthy donors. Study as a whole: A prior study identified 117 million unique TCR beta sequences from about 180 million T cells. Whole-study results and caveats: For TCR beta chains, V- and J-gene trimming was later linked to a missense DCLRE1C variant. Earlier findings revealed that most TCR beta V segments proved productive either about 87% or about 30% of the time.

Sampled while nominally healthy, donors likely had unrecorded immune exposures. On this clone itself: Its antigen is not known.

In the PCR, 60 Vbeta and 13 Jbeta primers were used. Using immunoSEQ multiplex PCR, the repertoire was profiled, and TCRdb retains in-frame clones only, with some absent. This listing includes about 200,000 clones. The CDR3 has 13 residues. V was shortened by 3 bases and J by 1 base, with 6 bases between the two germline ends. Germline assignment: CDR1 MDHEN and CDR2 SYDVKM. The clonotype was recovered from a girl aged 2-10 years in good health and CMV-seropositive. The sequenced material came from PBMCs. The rearrangement uses TRBV28 and TRBJ1-1; D is uncertain. The CDR3 sequence: CASSFAGNTEAFF. The DNA for the CDR3 is TGTGCCAGCAGTTTTGCGGGGAACACTGAAGCTTTCTTT. The variable domain in full, with the rest retrieved from reference TRBV28 and TRBJ1-1, is DVKVTQSSRYLVKRTGEKVFLECVQDMDHENMFWYRQDPGLGLRLIYFSYDVKMKEKGDIPEGYSVSREKKERFSLILESASTNQTSMYLCASSFAGNTEAFFGQGTRLTVV.